The present T cell receptor (beta chain) was sequenced within a study of cytomegalovirus exposure and HLA in healthy donors. Study-level findings and limits: Segments of the TCR beta V type were, in most cases, productive about 87% or about 30% of the time in an earlier analysis.

CDR1 and CDR2 (germline): SGHTA, FQGTGA. Losses at the gene ends were 6 bases for V and 4 bases for J; bases not matched to a gene: 9. The CDR3 totals 15 residues. About this clone: Its antigen is unidentified.

It was with 60 Vbeta and 13 Jbeta primers that the PCR ran. Produced via immunoSEQ multiplex PCR; TCRdb's table is partial and in-frame only. The sample carries about 110,000 clones, roughly four fifths recorded once. The V call is TRBV7-3, the J call TRBJ1-2, with 9 nucleotides matching TRBD1. This receptor was obtained from a man aged 50-60 years in good health and CMV-seronegative. The sample comprised PBMCs. The CDR3 bases are TGTGCCAGCAGTCCAACCGGGACAGGGACCTATGGCTACACCTTC. This codes for CASSPTGTGTYGYTF.